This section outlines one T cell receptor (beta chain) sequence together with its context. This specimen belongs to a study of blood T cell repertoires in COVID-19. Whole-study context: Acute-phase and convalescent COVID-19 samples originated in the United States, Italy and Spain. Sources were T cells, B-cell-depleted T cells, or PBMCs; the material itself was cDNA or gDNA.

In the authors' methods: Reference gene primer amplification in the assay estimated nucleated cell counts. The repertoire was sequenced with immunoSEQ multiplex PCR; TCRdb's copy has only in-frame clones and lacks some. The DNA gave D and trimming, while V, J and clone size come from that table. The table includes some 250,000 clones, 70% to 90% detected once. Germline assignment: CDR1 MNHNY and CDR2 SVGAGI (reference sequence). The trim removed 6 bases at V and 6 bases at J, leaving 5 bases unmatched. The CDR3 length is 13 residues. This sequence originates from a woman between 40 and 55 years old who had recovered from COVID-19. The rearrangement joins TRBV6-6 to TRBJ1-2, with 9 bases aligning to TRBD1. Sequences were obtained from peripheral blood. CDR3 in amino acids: CASSGRDRDGYTF. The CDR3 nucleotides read TGTGCCAGCAGCGGGCGGGACAGGGATGGCTACACCTTC.